This TCR beta chain was documented in a study of cytomegalovirus exposure and HLA in healthy donors. Study results and limitations: An analysis done earlier found most TCR beta V segments productive about 87% or about 30% of the time.

Looked up from germline, CDR1 is MNHEY and CDR2 is SMNVEV (reference sequence). The germline V and J ends were trimmed by 7 bases and 7 bases, with 11 bases remaining between them. This CDR3 spans 12 amino acids. Of note for this clone: Its antigen is unidentified.

PCR involved 60 Vbeta and 13 Jbeta primers. Method: immunoSEQ multiplex PCR; TCRdb's copy keeps in-frame clones and lacks some. The data show approximately 120,000 clones, with about three quarters seen just once and about 13% held by the top ten. The source is a woman aged 55-69 years in good health and CMV-seropositive. The chain uses TRBV27 and TRBJ1-5; tentatively, D is TRBD1 (6 bases). The sequenced sample was PBMCs. Written as DNA, the CDR3 is TGTGCCAGCAAAACAGGGCACCAGCCCCAGCATTTT. It codes for CASKTGHQPQHF.